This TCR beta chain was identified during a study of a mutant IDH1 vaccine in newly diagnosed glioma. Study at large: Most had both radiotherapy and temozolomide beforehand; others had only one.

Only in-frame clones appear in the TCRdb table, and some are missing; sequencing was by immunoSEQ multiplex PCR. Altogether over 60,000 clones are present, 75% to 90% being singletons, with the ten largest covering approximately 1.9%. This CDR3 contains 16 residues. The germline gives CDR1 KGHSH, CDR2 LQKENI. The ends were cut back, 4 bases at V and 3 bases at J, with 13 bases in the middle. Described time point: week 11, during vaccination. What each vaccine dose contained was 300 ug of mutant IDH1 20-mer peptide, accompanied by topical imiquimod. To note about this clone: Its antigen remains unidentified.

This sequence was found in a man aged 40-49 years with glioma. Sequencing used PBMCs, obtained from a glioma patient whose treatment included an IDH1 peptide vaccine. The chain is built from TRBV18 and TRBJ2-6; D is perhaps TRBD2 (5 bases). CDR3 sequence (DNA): TGTGCCAGCTCACTCCCTTCGGGGATTGGGGCCAACGTCCTGACTTTC. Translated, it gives CASSLPSGIGANVLTF.